Shown below are 10 T cell receptor beta chains from a single sample sequenced in a study of blood T cell repertoires in COVID-19. Clones were sequenced by immunoSEQ multiplex PCR, and TCRdb holds only the in-frame ones, with some missing. Found here are fewer than 300,000 clones, around 83% of them singletons; the top ten hold 5.7%. Sequences were obtained from peripheral blood. Receptors were obtained from a man aged 80 or over with acute or convalescent COVID-19.

The V and J genes are TRBV28 and TRBJ1-2; 7 bases agree with TRBD1. The ends lost 5 bases at V and 6 bases at J; junction bases unmatched: 15. CDR1 is MDHEN, CDR2 SYDVKM, per germline. This CDR3 has 16 residues. The CDR3 sequence is CASSRRPDRPRNGYTF. The CDR3 nucleotides read TGTGCCAGCAGTCGCCGACCGGACAGGCCTCGGAATGGCTACACCTTC.

CDR3 nucleotides: TGTGCCAGCAGTCGCGGGGTCAGTCAGGAGACCCAGTACTTC. Its protein product is CASSRGVSQETQYF. The V call is TRBV7-2, the J call TRBJ2-5; D is possibly TRBD2 (6 bases). With 6 bases removed from V and 5 bases from J, the gap between germline ends came to 16 bases. Germline lookup yields CDR1 SGHTA and CDR2 FQGNSA. The CDR3 is made up of 14 amino acids.

The chain is built from TRBV5-1 and TRBJ1-4; perhaps TRBD1 as D (5 bases). Germline-derived CDR1 and CDR2 are SGHRS and YFSETQ. V lost 0 bases and J 4 bases, leaving 10 bases between the germline ends. The CDR3 is made up of 15 amino acids. The CDR3: CASSLAGGYNEKLFF. CDR3 nucleotides: TGCGCCAGCAGCTTGGCCGGGGGATATAATGAAAAACTGTTTTTT.

J is TRBJ2-1 and V is TRBV27; no clear D gene. V dropped 0 bases and J dropped 0 bases, with 9 bases sitting between them. Germline V lookup: CDR1 MNHEY, CDR2 SMNVEV (reference sequence). This CDR3 region has 16 residues. The CDR3: CASSLSPWSSYNEQFF. The CDR3 nucleotides are TGTGCCAGCAGTTTATCGCCCTGGAGCTCCTACAATGAGCAGTTCTTC.

As to this clone: At one end, the junction sequence differs from germline, possibly due to a read error. The chain couples TRBV15 to TRBJ2-5, with TRBD2 matching over 7 bases. This CDR3 comprises 14 residues. Germline CDR1 is LNHNV and CDR2 is YYDKDF (reference sequence). The CDR3 DNA reads TGTGCTACCACACGGGGCGGGAGTGGAGAGACCCAGTACTTC. It translates to CATTRGGSGETQYF.

The chain carries TRBV11-1 and TRBJ1-4; 7 positions match TRBD1. The J segment lost 10 bases and the V segment lost 5 bases, leaving 4 bases of the junction unmatched. Germline CDR1 SGHAT, CDR2 FQDESV (reference sequence). There are 12 residues in the CDR3. Here the CDR3 DNA reads TGTGCCAGCAGCCCCGGGACAGCAAAACTGTTTTTT. Protein sequence: CASSPGTAKLFF.

This chain joins TRBV7-3 and TRBJ2-1, with 14 positions matching TRBD2. V was pared by 6 bases and J by 0 bases, with 13 bases of the junction left unmatched. The length of the CDR3 is 20 residues. CDR1 is SGHTA and CDR2 is FQGTGA in the germline V gene. The CDR3 loop is CASRRAPGLAGDSSYNEQFF. CDR3 DNA: TGTGCCAGCAGACGCGCACCGGGACTAGCGGGAGACAGCTCCTACAATGAGCAGTTCTTC. Based on the CDR3 plus reference TRBV7-3 and TRBJ2-1, the full variable domain is GAGVSQTPSNKVTEKGKYVELRCDPISGHTALYWYRQSLGQGPEFLIYFQGTGAADDSGLPNDRFFAVRPEGSVSTLKIQRTERGDSAVYLCASRRAPGLAGDSSYNEQFFGPGTRLTVL.

The CDR3 DNA sequence: TGTGCCACCAGCGAACGGACAGGAGCCGGAGCTTTCTTT. Its protein is CATSERTGAGAFF. This chain joins TRBV24-1 and TRBJ1-1, with 7 bases lining up with TRBD1. The CDR3 has 13 residues. The germline gives CDR1 KGHDR, CDR2 SFDVKD. J gave up 10 bases and V 7 bases, and 11 bases lay outside the gene matches.

The chain has TRBV30 and TRBJ1-2, with a weak D call TRBD1 (5 bases). Looked up from germline, CDR1 is GTSNPN and CDR2 is SVGIG (reference sequence). The CDR3 runs 14 residues. V lost 3 bases, J lost 4 bases, and 15 bases lay in between. CDR3 sequence: CAWRPEGHPYGYTF. CDR3 sequence (DNA): TGTGCCTGGAGGCCAGAAGGACACCCCTATGGCTACACCTTC.

This chain connects TRBV19 to TRBJ2-3; D may be TRBD1 (6 bases). This CDR3 comprises 14 residues. V lost 7 bases and J 4 bases, leaving 15 bases between the germline ends. Germline V lookup: CDR1 LNHDA, CDR2 SQIVND (reference sequence). Written as DNA, the CDR3 is TGTGCCAGTATTAAACAGGGTAACCCAGATACGCAGTATTTT. Amino acid sequence: CASIKQGNPDTQYF.